The 13 T cell receptor beta chains below all came from one sample that was sequenced in a study of CD8+CD57+ T cells in acquired aplastic anemia. For sequencing, patients were chosen who had shown expansion of CD8+CD57+ cells by flow cytometry. TCR beta VDJ and CDR3 were profiled, and genomic DNA was the template. A single record per CDR3 protein comes from TCRdb applying MiXCR to the reads. Here the sample spans roughly 220,000 distinct CDR3 sequences, 65% being singletons. Material: sorted CD4+, CD8+, or CD8+CD57+ T cells (not recorded which) from PBMCs. These receptors were taken from a human donor with aplastic anemia.

The genes are TRBV7-2 and TRBJ1-2, with unresolved D. This CDR3 spans 13 amino acids. From germline, CDR1 is SGHTA and CDR2 FQGNSA. V lost 1 base and J 8 bases, leaving 11 bases between the germline ends. The CDR3 here is CASSLGEREGYTF. For the CDR3, the DNA is TGTGCCAGCAGCTTAGGGGAGAGGGAAGGCTACACCTTC.

The chain carries TRBV7-9 and TRBJ1-5, with 7 nucleotides matching TRBD1. The V and J ends lost 5 bases and 5 bases, in that order; junction bases with no gene match: 3. The CDR3 runs to 13 residues. CDR1 is SEHNR and CDR2 is FQNEAQ in the germline V gene (reference sequence). CDR3 region: CASSNQGDQPQHF. DNA for the CDR3: TGTGCCAGCAGCAACCAGGGGGATCAGCCCCAGCATTTT.

As to this clonotype: A much more abundant neighbour one base away suggests this may be a read error. This chain uses TRBV27 with TRBJ2-7, with a tentative D call TRBD2 (7 bases). CDR1 and CDR2 (germline): MNHEY, SMNVEV (reference sequence). This CDR3 contains 13 residues. The CDR3 coding sequence is TGTGCCAGCAGGAGGGGGGGGAGCTACGAGCGGTACTTC. It specifies CASRRGGSYERYF.

This clonotype was observed many times. This sequence joins TRBV7-9 and TRBJ2-5; D not resolved. With 0 bases removed from V and 5 bases from J, the gap between germline ends came to 10 bases. CDR1 SEHNR and CDR2 FQNEAQ come from the germline V gene (reference sequence). CDR3 length: 14 residues. The CDR3 DNA reads as TGTGCCAGCAGCTTAGCGGGGATAGGGGAGACCCAGTACTTC. Translated, it gives CASSLAGIGETQYF. The full variable domain, completed using reference TRBV7-9 and TRBJ2-5, is DTGVSQNPRHKITKRGQNVTFRCDPISEHNRLYWYRQTLGQGPEFLTYFQNEAQLEKSRLLSDRFSAERPKGSFSTLEIQRTEQGDSAMYLCASSLAGIGETQYFGPGTRLLVL.

V and J are TRBV2 and TRBJ1-6; 8 bases line up with TRBD1. J gave up 7 bases and V 6 bases, and 5 bases lay outside the gene matches. Germline V gene data show CDR1 as SNHLY and CDR2 as FYNNEI. The CDR3 contains 14 residues. The CDR3 DNA is TGTGCCAGCAGGGCCACAGGGGGAAATTCACCCCTCCACTTT. The encoded protein is CASRATGGNSPLHF.

This clonotype has ten or more counts. V is TRBV5-1 and J is TRBJ2-1, with TRBD2 identical over 10 bases. V shed 3 bases, J shed 4 bases, and the junction held 7 bases outside the gene matches. This CDR3 comprises 16 residues. The germline V gene has CDR1 SGHRS and CDR2 YFSETQ. CDR3 in amino acids: CASSSLSGGLYNEQFF. CDR3 sequence (DNA): TGCGCCAGCAGCTCCCTTAGCGGGGGGCTGTACAATGAGCAGTTCTTC.

The genes are TRBV29-1 and TRBJ1-1; no reliable D call. Germline V CDR1 and CDR2: SQVTM, ANQGSEA. CDR3 length equals 10 residues. The V gene lost 4 bases and the J gene lost 4 bases, with 4 bases spanning the gap. The CDR3 spells CSVVLTEAFF. In DNA, the CDR3 is TGCAGCGTTGTTCTCACTGAAGCTTTCTTT.

The rearrangement uses TRBV20-1 and TRBJ1-1, with 9 bases matching TRBD1. The CDR3 runs 13 residues. Per germline, CDR1 DFQATT and CDR2 SNEGSKA (reference sequence). J gave up 2 bases and V 6 bases, and 4 bases lay outside the gene matches. The CDR3 DNA sequence: TGCAGTGCGAACAGGGGGCGCAACACTGAAGCTTTCTTT. Its translation: CSANRGRNTEAFF.

The chain uses TRBV7-8 and TRBJ1-5; no firm D call. The CDR3 is 13 residues long. The germline V and J ends were trimmed by 1 base and 4 bases, with 5 bases remaining between them. Germline V CDR1 and CDR2: SGHVS, FQNEAQ. CDR3 sequence (DNA): TGTGCCAGCAGCTTAGAGGTGAATCAGCCCCAGCATTTT. Encoded protein: CASSLEVNQPQHF.

This chain's CDR3 is CASSAPGQSYNEQYF. The CDR3 nucleotides are TGTGCCAGCAGCGCGCCGGGACAGTCCTACAATGAGCAGTATTTT. The chain is built from TRBV7-9 and TRBJ2-3, with 7 positions matching TRBD1. CDR3 length: 15 amino acids. Germline CDR1 is SEHNR and CDR2 is FQNEAQ (reference sequence). V dropped 5 bases and J dropped 11; count of bases not matched to a gene: 16.

This clonotype was observed a few times. The V and J genes are TRBV11-2 and TRBJ2-5, with TRBD2 matching over 10 bases. Germline CDR1 SGHAT, CDR2 FQNNGV. There are 15 residues in the CDR3. With 2 bases clipped from V and 4 bases from J, the junction kept 4 bases outside the gene matches. The CDR3 DNA sequence: TGTGCCAGCAGCTTACCCCTAGCGGGAGTAGAGACCCAGTACTTC. Protein: CASSLPLAGVETQYF. Drawing the rest from reference TRBV11-2 and TRBJ2-5, the complete variable domain is EAGVAQSPRYKIIEKRQSVAFWCNPISGHATLYWYQQILGQGPKLLIQFQNNGVVDDSQLPKDRFSAERLKGVDSTLKIQPAKLEDSAVYLCASSLPLAGVETQYFGPGTRLLVL.

This chain connects TRBV20-1 to TRBJ2-1; D may correspond to TRBD1 or TRBD2 (5 bases each). Germline assignment: CDR1 DFQATT and CDR2 SNEGSKA (reference sequence). The CDR3 has 15 residues. With 3 bases removed from V and 8 bases from J, the gap between germline ends came to 20 bases. The CDR3 DNA follows: TGCAGTGCTAGGAAGGGACCGATCTTCTGGGATGAGCAGTTCTTC. This sequence encodes CSARKGPIFWDEQFF.

The chain combines TRBV24-1 with TRBJ2-1; 10 nucleotides match TRBD2. Germline V gene lookup returns CDR1 KGHDR and CDR2 SFDVKD. V trimming: 4 bases; J trimming: 8 bases; junction bases outside the gene matches: 7. CDR3 length equals 15 residues. Here the CDR3 reads CATSEWASGRDEQFF. DNA of the CDR3: TGTGCCACCAGTGAGTGGGCTAGCGGGAGAGATGAGCAGTTCTTC.